Listed here are 5 T cell receptor beta chains from one sample, sequenced in a study of blood T cells in healthy people across ages. A J-beta primer mix and a sample-barcoded 5' primer were used in a second PCR of about 6 to 12 cycles. TCRdb re-called the 5' RACE reads through MiXCR, storing one row per CDR3 protein. The sample includes 1.5 million to 2 million distinct CDR3 sequences, 30% to 35% of them seen just once. The sequencing sample was made of blood. These receptor sequences come from a woman under 40 in good health.

The chain joins TRBV15 to TRBJ2-1; tentative D call: TRBD2 (5 bases). The length of the CDR3 is 15 residues. Trimming took off 0 bases at V and 6 bases at J, with 12 bases between the two ends. CDR1 and CDR2 (germline): LNHNV, YYDKDF (reference sequence). DNA of the CDR3: TGTGCCACCAGCAGAGATCCTACGGGGTCCAATGAGCAGTTCTTC. Encoded protein: CATSRDPTGSNEQFF.

This clonotype was seen at least ten times. V usage is TRBV5-6 and J usage is TRBJ1-4; D remains ambiguous. V lost 2 bases and J 1 base, leaving 9 bases between the germline ends. CDR1 and CDR2 (germline): SGHDT, YYEEEE. The CDR3 runs to 15 residues. The CDR3 spells CASSLRTLTNEKLFF. The CDR3 DNA reads TGTGCCAGCAGCTTACGGACTCTAACTAATGAAAAACTGTTTTTT.

This clonotype was recorded a few times. This chain joins TRBV4-1 and TRBJ2-5, with TRBD2 as a possible D gene (6 bases). Germline CDR1 is MGHRA and CDR2 is YSYEKL. CDR3 length: 16 amino acids. V was shortened by 3 bases and J by 2 bases, with 16 bases between the two germline ends. The CDR3 nucleotides are TGCGCCAGCAGCCATGGGCGGGGTGTCCCACAAGAGACCCAGTACTTC. It translates to CASSHGRGVPQETQYF.

V usage is TRBV7-9 and J usage is TRBJ1-5; TRBD1 matches 9 bases. The CDR3 runs 15 residues. CDR1 and CDR2 (germline): SEHNR, FQNEAQ (reference sequence). With 5 bases clipped from V and 3 bases from J, the junction kept 5 bases outside the gene matches. The CDR3 coding sequence is TGTGCCAGCAGCCCGACAGGGGGGAACAATCAGCCCCAGCATTTT. Its protein is CASSPTGGNNQPQHF.

The chain combines TRBV5-1 with TRBJ2-3; the D gene is possibly TRBD1 (6 bases). This CDR3 region has 13 residues. Trimming removed 5 bases from V and 2 bases from J, with 9 bases in between. The germline V gene encodes CDR1 SGHRS and CDR2 YFSETQ. The CDR3 loop reads CASRRDTTDTQYF. CDR3 in DNA: TGCGCCAGCAGAAGGGACACCACAGATACGCAGTATTTT.